This T cell receptor beta chain is drawn from a study of T cell clones after liver transplantation. General observations from the study: The donor-reactive repertoire was only partly measurable in two subjects, lacking donor cells. Migration into the graft, not deletion, may explain lost graft donor-reactive T cells.

This clone was observed once. What it recognizes is unknown. Germline assignment: CDR1 MDHEN and CDR2 SYDVKM. The V end lost 2 bases, the J end lost 2 bases, and 10 bases lay between the germline ends. This CDR3 comprises 15 residues. Profiled with immunoSEQ multiplex PCR; TCRdb holds only in-frame clones, not every one. Found here are nearly 55,000 clones, 84% of them singletons; the top ten hold approximately 8.5%. This specimen consisted of CD4+ T cells from blood, obtained before liver transplant. The source is a human donor who received a liver transplant. The chain recombines TRBV28 with TRBJ1-5; no reliable D call. DNA of the CDR3: TGTGCCAGCAGTTTAATCTCTTTTGGCAATCAGCCCCAGCATTTT. Its protein is CASSLISFGNQPQHF.